This T cell receptor (beta chain) was recovered during a study of blood T cell repertoires in COVID-19 (dated by TCRdb to the early 2020s). Study-level background: Samples covering the acute and convalescent phases of COVID-19 were provided by collaborators in the United States, Italy and Spain. Where HLA class I and class II types were available, the types were taken from metadata supplied by the sample provider, not from assay-based typing. Subjects who had been exposed to COVID-19, were actively infected with it, or had recovered from it provided the deeply sampled blood TCRbeta repertoires that made up the dataset. Samples were obtained from the ongoing ImmuneRACE study (first 160 participants) and from over 1,000 subjects provided by 6 global collaborators. A de-identified subject ID, COVID-19 status, age in years and sex were almost always included in the sample metadata. A freely available public database, intended as a resource for researchers studying the immune response to SARS-CoV-2, is where the repertoires were released. The prospective study material was composed of cDNA or gDNA derived from T cells, B-cell-depleted T cells, or PBMCs.

Notes on this clone: Its antigen is unknown. Within one base of it there is no much larger clone, and no base qualities were kept.

TCRbeta CDR3 regions were amplified from genomic DNA by means of the immunoSEQ Assay, a bias-controlled multiplex PCR. In the authors' own workflow: The number of nucleated cells in each sample was estimated from the amplification of reference gene primers within the assay. Sequence reads were collapsed and filtered to measure the absolute abundance of every unique TCRbeta CDR3 rearrangement. Productive Simpson clonality was computed per sample as the square root of Simpson's diversity index over productive rearrangements. TCRdb re-hosts the immuneACCESS table, in-frame sequences only. Its copies lack some clones; in the studies checked, an unresolved V gene accounts for under half of them, and the cause for the rest is not known. That table is the source of V, J and clone size, and D and trimming were worked out from the DNA. The sample includes fewer than 250,000 clones, with roughly 86% observed a single time. The ten largest clonotypes hold 3% to 3.5% of the sample.

Trimming costs V 1 base and J 2 bases, and their ends lie 9 bases apart. The CDR1 and CDR2 encoded by the germline V gene are SGHDT and YYEEEE. The CDR3 contains 15 residues, cysteine and phenylalanine counted. This entry keeps only the CDR3 DNA: 45 bases, framed from base 1. General findings and caveats noted by the study authors: The quantity of clinical and demographic metadata differed by source and by participant and was supplied without curation.

The collaborating institutions used their own protocols to collect whole blood in K2EDTA tubes. For TCRbeta analysis, collaborators shipped samples in one of three forms: frozen whole blood, isolated PBMCs, or DNA extracted from either of those sample types. This clonotype was sampled from a man aged 60-69 years with acute or convalescent COVID-19. The sequenced sample was peripheral blood. Here the chain combines TRBV5-6 and TRBJ1-4; the D gene assignment is ambiguous. The DNA sequence is given as TGTGCCAGCAGCTTGCTAGTGGGTACTAATGAAAAACTGTTTTTT. This translates into CASSLLVGTNEKLFF.